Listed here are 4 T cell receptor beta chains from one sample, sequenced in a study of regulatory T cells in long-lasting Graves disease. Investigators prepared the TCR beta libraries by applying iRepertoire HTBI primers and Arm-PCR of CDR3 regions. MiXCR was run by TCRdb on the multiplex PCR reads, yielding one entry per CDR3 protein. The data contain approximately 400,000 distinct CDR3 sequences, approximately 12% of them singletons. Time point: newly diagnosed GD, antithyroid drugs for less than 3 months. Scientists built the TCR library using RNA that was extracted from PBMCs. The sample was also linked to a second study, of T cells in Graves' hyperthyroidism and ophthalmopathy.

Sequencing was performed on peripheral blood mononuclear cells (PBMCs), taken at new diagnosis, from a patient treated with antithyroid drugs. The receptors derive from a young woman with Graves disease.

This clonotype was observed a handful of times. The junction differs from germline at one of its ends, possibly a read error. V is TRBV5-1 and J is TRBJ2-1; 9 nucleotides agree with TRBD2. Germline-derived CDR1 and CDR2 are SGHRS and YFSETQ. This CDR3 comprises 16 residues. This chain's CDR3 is CASSPILAGYNNEQFF. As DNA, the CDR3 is TGTGCCAGCAGCCCGATCCTAGCGGGATACAACAATGAGCAGTTCTTC.

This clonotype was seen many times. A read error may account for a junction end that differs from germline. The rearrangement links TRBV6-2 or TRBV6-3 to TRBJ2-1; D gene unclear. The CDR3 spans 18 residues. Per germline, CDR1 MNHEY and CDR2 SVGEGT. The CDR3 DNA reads TGTGCCAGCAGTTACCCCCTAATAAGACGTGGGCTCTACAATAAGCAGTTCTTC. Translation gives CASSYPLIRRGLYNKQFF.

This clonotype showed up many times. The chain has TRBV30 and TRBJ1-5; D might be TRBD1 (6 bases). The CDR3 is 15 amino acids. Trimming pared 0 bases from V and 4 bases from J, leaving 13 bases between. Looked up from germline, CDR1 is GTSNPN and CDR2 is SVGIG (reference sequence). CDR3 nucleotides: TGTGCCTGGAGTGTACAGGGCAGGGAGAATCAGCCCCAGCATTTT. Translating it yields CAWSVQGRENQPQHF.

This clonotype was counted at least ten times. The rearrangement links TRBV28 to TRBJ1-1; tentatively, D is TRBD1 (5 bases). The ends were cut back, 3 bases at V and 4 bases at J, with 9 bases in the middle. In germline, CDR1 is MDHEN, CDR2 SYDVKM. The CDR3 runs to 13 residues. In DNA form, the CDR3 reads TGTGCCAGCAGTTTGGAAAGGGGCACTGAAGCTTTCTTT. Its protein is CASSLERGTEAFF. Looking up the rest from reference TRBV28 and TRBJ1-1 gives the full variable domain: DVKVTQSSRYLVKRTGEKVFLECVQDMDHENMFWYRQDPGLGLRLIYFSYDVKMKEKGDIPEGYSVSREKKERFSLILESASTNQTSMYLCASSLERGTEAFFGQGTRLTVV.